Listed here is a single T cell receptor (beta chain). Its antigen remains unknown. The CDR3 covers 15 residues. Germline CDR1 reads MNHEY; CDR2 reads SVGAGI. Trimming left V 2 bases short and J 3 bases short, with 12 bases between. These data originate in a study of beta chain features in type 1 diabetes. Study-wide results and limits: People with Type 1 diabetes carried modestly yet significantly shorter TCRB CDR3s in all four CD4+ subsets. Type 1 diabetes patients had VDJ junctions that carried fewer insertions and more deletions.

Sorted populations were all over 95% pure. The study reverse transcribed the entire isolated RNA, so it sequenced expressed TCRB transcripts. The average read count of naive, central memory and regulatory T cell samples was approximately 3.5 million. TCRdb's copy holds only in-frame clones and misses some; the assay was immunoSEQ multiplex PCR. In the table there are 680,000 or so clones, 13% of which are singletons. The chain combines TRBV6-5 with TRBJ2-3; tentative D call: TRBD2 (7 bases). What was sequenced was naive CD4+ T cells from blood. The clonotype comes from a man between 18 and 29 years old with type 1 diabetes. This CDR3 is CASSYDGGQTDTQYF. CDR3 sequence (DNA): TGTGCCAGCAGTTACGACGGGGGGCAGACAGATACGCAGTATTTT.